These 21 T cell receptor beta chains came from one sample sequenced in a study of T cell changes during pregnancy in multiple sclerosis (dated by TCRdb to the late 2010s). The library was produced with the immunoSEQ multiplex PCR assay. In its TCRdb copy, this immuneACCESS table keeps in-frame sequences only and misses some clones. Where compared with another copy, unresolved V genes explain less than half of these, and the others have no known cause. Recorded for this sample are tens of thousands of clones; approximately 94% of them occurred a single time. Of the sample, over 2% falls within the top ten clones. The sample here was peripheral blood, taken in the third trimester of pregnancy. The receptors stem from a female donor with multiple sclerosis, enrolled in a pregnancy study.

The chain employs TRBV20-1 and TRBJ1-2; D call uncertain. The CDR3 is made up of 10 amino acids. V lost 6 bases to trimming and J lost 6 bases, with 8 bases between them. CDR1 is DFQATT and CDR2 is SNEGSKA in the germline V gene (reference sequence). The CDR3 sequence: CSAPDDGYTF. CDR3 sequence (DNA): TGCAGTGCCCCAGATGATGGCTACACCTTC.

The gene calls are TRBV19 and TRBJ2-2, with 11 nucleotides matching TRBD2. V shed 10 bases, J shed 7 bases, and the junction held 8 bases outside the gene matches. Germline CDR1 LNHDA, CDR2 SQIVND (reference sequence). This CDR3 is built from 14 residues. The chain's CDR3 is CATEGLAGFGELFF. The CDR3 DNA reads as TGTGCCACTGAAGGACTAGCGGGTTTCGGGGAGCTGTTTTTT.

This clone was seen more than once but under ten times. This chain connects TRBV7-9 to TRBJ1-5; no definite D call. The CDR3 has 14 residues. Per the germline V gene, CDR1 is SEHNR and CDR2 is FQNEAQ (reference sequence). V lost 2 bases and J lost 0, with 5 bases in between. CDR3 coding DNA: TGTGCCAGCAGCTTATCACATAGCAATCAGCCCCAGCATTTT. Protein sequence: CASSLSHSNQPQHF.

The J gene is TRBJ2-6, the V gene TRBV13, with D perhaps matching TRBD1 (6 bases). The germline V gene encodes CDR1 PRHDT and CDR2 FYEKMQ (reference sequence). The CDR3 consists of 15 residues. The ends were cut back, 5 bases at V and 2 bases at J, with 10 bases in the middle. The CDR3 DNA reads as TGTGCCAGCAGCCCCCAGGGGCCTGGGGCCAACGTCCTGACTTTC. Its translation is CASSPQGPGANVLTF.

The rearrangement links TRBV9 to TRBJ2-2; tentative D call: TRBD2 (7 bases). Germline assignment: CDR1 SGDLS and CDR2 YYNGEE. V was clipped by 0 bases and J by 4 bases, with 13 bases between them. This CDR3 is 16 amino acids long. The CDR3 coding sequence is TGTGCCAGCAGCGTAGGGGGAGGGGGGGGCACCGGGGAGCTGTTTTTT. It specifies CASSVGGGGGTGELFF.

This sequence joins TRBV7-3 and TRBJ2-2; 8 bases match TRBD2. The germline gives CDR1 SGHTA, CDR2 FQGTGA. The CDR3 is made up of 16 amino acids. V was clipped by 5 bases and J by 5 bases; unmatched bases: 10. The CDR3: CASSPGGGIGTGELFF. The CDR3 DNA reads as TGTGCCAGCAGCCCCGGGGGGGGCATAGGAACCGGGGAGCTGTTTTTT. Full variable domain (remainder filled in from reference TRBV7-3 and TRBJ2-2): GAGVSQTPSNKVTEKGKYVELRCDPISGHTALYWYRQSLGQGPEFLIYFQGTGAADDSGLPNDRFFAVRPEGSVSTLKIQRTERGDSAVYLCASSPGGGIGTGELFFGEGSRLTVL.

The CDR3 DNA follows: TGCGCCAGCAGCCATCTAGCGGGGGCCGAGGAGACCCAGTACTTC. Translated, it gives CASSHLAGAEETQYF. This rearrangement joins TRBV4-1 to TRBJ2-5; 10 positions match TRBD2. Germline V gene lookup returns CDR1 MGHRA and CDR2 YSYEKL. There are 15 residues in the CDR3. V lost 3 bases, J lost 5 bases, and 6 bases stayed unmatched.

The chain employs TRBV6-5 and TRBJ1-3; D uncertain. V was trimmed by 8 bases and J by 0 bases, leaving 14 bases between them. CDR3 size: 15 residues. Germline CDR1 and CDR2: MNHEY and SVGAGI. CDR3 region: CASYKAASSGNTIYF. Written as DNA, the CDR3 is TGTGCCAGCTACAAGGCGGCCTCCTCTGGAAACACCATATATTTT.

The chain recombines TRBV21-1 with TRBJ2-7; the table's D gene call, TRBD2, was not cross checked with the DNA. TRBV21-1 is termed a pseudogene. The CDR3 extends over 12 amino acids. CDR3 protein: CASKESSYEQYF. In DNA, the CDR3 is TGTGCCAGCAAGGAGAGCTCCTACGAGCAGTACTTC.

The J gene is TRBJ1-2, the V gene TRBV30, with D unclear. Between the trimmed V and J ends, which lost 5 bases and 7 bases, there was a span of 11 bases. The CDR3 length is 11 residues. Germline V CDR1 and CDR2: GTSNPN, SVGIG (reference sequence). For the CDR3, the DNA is TGTGCCTGGGAGGTAGGAGCTGGCTACACCTTC. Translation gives CAWEVGAGYTF.

The CDR3 DNA reads TGTGCCAGCAGTTACACTGGACAGGGGCACTACGGTGAGAGAGCTAACTATGGCTACACCTTC. Residues: CASSYTGQGHYGERANYGYTF. The chain recombines TRBV6-7 with TRBJ1-2, with 9 bases matching TRBD1. TRBV6-7 is recorded as an ORF, its role being uncertain. The CDR3 runs 21 residues. V gave up 2 bases and J gave up 0 bases; unmatched junction bases: 19.

CDR3 coding DNA: TGTGCCACCAGCAGAGATAGCGTGATCCTCGATAGCAATCAGCCCCAGCATTTT. It is translated as CATSRDSVILDSNQPQHF. The chain recombines TRBV15 with TRBJ1-5; D not certain. V lost 0 bases to trimming and J lost 0 bases, with 15 bases between them. The CDR3 extends over 18 amino acids. Germline CDR1 LNHNV, CDR2 YYDKDF (reference sequence).

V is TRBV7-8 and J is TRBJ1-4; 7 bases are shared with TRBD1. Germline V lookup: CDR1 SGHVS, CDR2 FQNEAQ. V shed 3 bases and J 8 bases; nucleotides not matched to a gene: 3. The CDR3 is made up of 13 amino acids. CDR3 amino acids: CASSLGQQEKLFF. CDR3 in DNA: TGTGCCAGCAGCTTGGGACAGCAGGAAAAACTGTTTTTT.

The chain's CDR3 is CASSSRELGGEQYF. The DNA for the CDR3 is TGTGCCAGCAGCTCACGGGAGCTCGGGGGCGAGCAGTACTTC. V usage is TRBV11-3 and J usage is TRBJ2-7; D is possibly TRBD2 (6 bases). Looked up from germline, CDR1 is SGHNT and CDR2 is YENEEA. Trimming removed 4 bases at V and 6 bases at J, with 16 bases between. The CDR3 length is 14 residues.

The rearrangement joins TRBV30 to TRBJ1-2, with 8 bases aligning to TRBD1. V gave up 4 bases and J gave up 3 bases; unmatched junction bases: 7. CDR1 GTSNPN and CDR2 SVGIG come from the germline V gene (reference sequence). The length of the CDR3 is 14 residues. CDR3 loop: CAWNSPDRDYGYTF. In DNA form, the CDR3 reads TGTGCCTGGAATTCTCCGGACAGGGACTATGGCTACACCTTC.

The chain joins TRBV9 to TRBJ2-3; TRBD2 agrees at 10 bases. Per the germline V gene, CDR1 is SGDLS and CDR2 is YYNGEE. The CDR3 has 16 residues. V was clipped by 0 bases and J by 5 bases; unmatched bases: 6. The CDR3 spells CASSVGSGGGGDTQYF. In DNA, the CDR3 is TGTGCCAGCAGCGTAGGGAGCGGGGGGGGAGGAGATACGCAGTATTTT.

The CDR3 nucleotides are TGCGCCAGCAGCCAAACGGGGGTAGCTTTCTTT. Translating gives CASSQTGVAFF. V and J are TRBV4-1 and TRBJ1-1, with D perhaps TRBD1 (5 bases). Germline V gives CDR1 MGHRA, CDR2 YSYEKL. This CDR3 is built from 11 residues. Trimming cost V 2 bases and J 10 bases, with 8 bases left between them.

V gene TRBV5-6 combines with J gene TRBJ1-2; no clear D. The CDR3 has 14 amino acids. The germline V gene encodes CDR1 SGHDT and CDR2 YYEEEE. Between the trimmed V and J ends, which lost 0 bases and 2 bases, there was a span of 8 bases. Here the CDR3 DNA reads TGTGCCAGCAGCTTGGTGTTGCAGAACTATGGCTACACCTTC. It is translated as CASSLVLQNYGYTF.

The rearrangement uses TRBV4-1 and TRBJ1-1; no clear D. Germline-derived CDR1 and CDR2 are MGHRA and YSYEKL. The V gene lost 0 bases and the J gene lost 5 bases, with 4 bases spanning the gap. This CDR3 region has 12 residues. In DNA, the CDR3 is TGCGCCAGCAGCCAAGAGCGGACTGAAGCTTTCTTT. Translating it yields CASSQERTEAFF.

This chain's CDR3 is CASSLSLGASYGYTF. CDR3 DNA sequence: TGTGCCAGCAGCCTTTCGTTGGGGGCCAGCTATGGCTACACCTTC. This sequence joins TRBV6-5 and TRBJ1-2; maybe TRBD1 (6 bases). With 6 bases removed from V and 4 bases from J, the gap between germline ends came to 18 bases. CDR1 and CDR2 (germline): MNHEY, SVGAGI. CDR3 length: 15 amino acids.

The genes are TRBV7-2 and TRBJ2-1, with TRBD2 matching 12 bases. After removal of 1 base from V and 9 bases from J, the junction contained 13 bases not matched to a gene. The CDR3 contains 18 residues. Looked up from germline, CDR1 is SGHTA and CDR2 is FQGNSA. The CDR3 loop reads CASSLGSGLAGGLGEQFF. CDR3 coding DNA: TGTGCCAGCAGCTTAGGGTCTGGGCTAGCGGGGGGGCTGGGTGAGCAGTTCTTC.